This T cell receptor beta chain came from a study of identical twins. TCRdb used MiXCR to reprocess the 5' RACE reads, holding one entry per CDR3 protein. The sample holds 500,000 to 650,000 distinct CDR3 sequences; 7% to 7.5% are singletons and the top ten take 1.5% to 2%. The germline V gene has CDR1 SQVTM and CDR2 ANQGSEA. The ends were cut back, 7 bases at V and 4 bases at J, with 20 bases in the middle. There are 14 residues in the CDR3. Ten or more counts support this clonotype. The same sample was also studied in work on yellow fever vaccine responses in identical twins.

The clonotype comes from a woman under 30 in good health. The sample comprised PBMCs. The rearrangement joins TRBV29-1 to TRBJ2-7; D may be TRBD1 (6 bases). The CDR3 sequence: CSAKHTGSNYEQYF. In nucleotides, the CDR3 is TGCAGCGCCAAGCATACAGGGAGTAATTACGAGCAGTACTTC.